The 27 T cell receptor beta chains in this list originate from one sample, sequenced in a study of blood T cell repertoires in COVID-19. Repertoires were generated with immunoSEQ multiplex PCR, while TCRdb's copy carries only in-frame clones and drops some. The sample shows 470,000 or so clones, about 85% of them seen only once. Sequencing was performed on PBMCs or T cells enriched from blood (not recorded which). The receptor set was obtained from a young woman with acute COVID-19.

Details on this clone: Germline is not matched at one junction end, which may reflect a read error. The chain carries TRBV2 and TRBJ1-6; a weak D match, TRBD1 (6 bases). Germline lookup yields CDR1 SNHLY and CDR2 FYNNEI. The CDR3 has 10 residues. The CDR3 DNA is TGTGCCAGCAGTTTAAACAGGGTGGTGTTT. It translates to CASSLNRVVF.

This clone was seen only a few times. Other DNA sequences within the sample encode an identical CDR3. J is TRBJ1-2 and V is TRBV5-8; the D gene is possibly TRBD1 (5 bases). Between the trimmed V and J ends, which lost 4 bases and 2 bases, there was a span of 9 bases. Germline assignment: CDR1 SGHTS and CDR2 YDEGEE. There are 13 residues in the CDR3. This CDR3 is CASSPDRNYGYTF. The CDR3 coding sequence is TGTGCCAGCAGCCCCGACAGAAACTATGGCTACACCTTC.

The genes are TRBV5-6 and TRBJ1-3; TRBD1 might be the D (6 bases). V lost 6 bases to trimming and J lost 1 base, with 14 bases between them. Per germline, CDR1 SGHDT and CDR2 YYEEEE. This CDR3 has 15 amino acids. The CDR3 DNA reads as TGTGCCAGCAACCAGGACAGCCTGTCTGGAAACACCATATATTTT. Residues: CASNQDSLSGNTIYF.

This rearrangement joins TRBV28 to TRBJ1-1; 7 bases match TRBD1. Germline-derived CDR1 and CDR2 are MDHEN and SYDVKM. This CDR3 has 13 amino acids. V trimming: 7 bases; J trimming: 1 base; junction bases outside the gene matches: 3. CDR3 sequence reads: CASKQGRNTEAFF. The CDR3 DNA follows: TGTGCCAGCAAACAGGGGAGGAACACTGAAGCTTTCTTT.

This chain uses TRBV28 with TRBJ2-7, with D tentatively TRBD2 (5 bases). CDR3 length: 12 residues. Trimming left V 3 bases short and J 3 bases short, with 6 bases between. Germline V CDR1 and CDR2: MDHEN, SYDVKM. The CDR3 loop reads CASSFGSYEQYF. The CDR3 region has the DNA TGTGCCAGCAGTTTTGGGAGCTACGAGCAGTACTTC.

The V call is TRBV3-1 (or the pseudogene TRBV3-2), the J call TRBJ1-2; 7 nucleotides agree with TRBD1. The CDR3 length is 13 residues. Germline V gene data show CDR1 as LGHDT and CDR2 as YNNKEL (reference sequence). V was clipped by 6 bases and J by 9 bases; unmatched bases: 10. CDR3: CASSLSGQYRYTF. The CDR3 nucleotides are TGTGCCAGCAGTCTATCGGGACAGTACCGCTACACCTTC.

J is TRBJ2-5 and V is TRBV19; 7 bases fit TRBD1. This CDR3 has 15 amino acids. V dropped 3 bases and J dropped 4; count of bases not matched to a gene: 8. Germline V lookup: CDR1 LNHDA, CDR2 SQIVND (reference sequence). CDR3 sequence reads: CASSIGDRDLETQYF. The CDR3 bases are TGTGCCAGTAGTATTGGGGACAGAGATTTAGAGACCCAGTACTTC.

The chain joins TRBV5-1 to TRBJ2-5; the D gene is possibly TRBD1 (6 bases). Germline-derived CDR1 and CDR2 are SGHRS and YFSETQ. The CDR3 consists of 13 residues. V lost 2 bases and J 2 bases, leaving 7 bases between the germline ends. The CDR3 region is CASSFQGQETQYF. CDR3 bases: TGCGCCAGCAGCTTTCAGGGGCAAGAGACCCAGTACTTC.

This clone was detected once. This chain connects TRBV5-1 to TRBJ2-7, with D possibly being TRBD1 (5 bases). CDR3 length: 12 amino acids. V was cut by 1 base and J by 6 bases, with 8 bases left in between. The germline CDR1 and CDR2 sequences are SGHRS and YFSETQ. CDR3 loop: CASSLLRGEQYF. DNA for the CDR3: TGCGCCAGCAGCTTGTTAAGGGGCGAGCAGTACTTC.

The J gene is TRBJ1-2, the V gene TRBV5-4; D not resolved. Trimming pared 0 bases from V and 4 bases from J, leaving 7 bases between. The CDR3 extends over 13 amino acids. Germline-derived CDR1 and CDR2 are SGHNT and YYREEE (reference sequence). CDR3 protein: CASSLEQTYGYTF. CDR3 bases: TGTGCCAGCAGCTTGGAACAAACCTATGGCTACACCTTC.

The chain recombines TRBV19 with TRBJ1-1; tentative D call: TRBD1 (6 bases). Trimming pared 3 bases from V and 1 base from J, leaving 6 bases between. The germline CDR1 and CDR2 sequences are LNHDA and SQIVND (reference sequence). This CDR3 is 13 amino acids long. The CDR3 nucleotides read TGTGCCAGTAGTATGGGACAGAACACTGAAGCTTTCTTT. Encoded protein: CASSMGQNTEAFF.

V is TRBV20-1 and J is TRBJ1-4, with 8 bases lining up with TRBD1. With 3 bases clipped from V and 5 bases from J, the junction kept 5 bases outside the gene matches. The CDR3 consists of 14 residues. Looked up from germline, CDR1 is DFQATT and CDR2 is SNEGSKA (reference sequence). The CDR3 sequence is CSASPGTGNEKLFF. The CDR3 DNA follows: TGCAGTGCTAGTCCCGGGACAGGCAATGAAAAACTGTTTTTT.

This clone was observed a single time. The chain combines TRBV5-5 with TRBJ2-3; TRBD1 agrees at 8 bases. Germline V gene lookup returns CDR1 SGHKS and CDR2 YYEKEE (reference sequence). CDR3 size: 17 residues. After removal of 2 bases from V and 1 base from J, the junction contained 9 bases not matched to a gene. This CDR3 reads CASSFVFGQGGTDTQYF. Written as DNA, the CDR3 is TGTGCCAGCAGCTTTGTCTTCGGACAGGGTGGCACAGATACGCAGTATTTT.

The chain is built from TRBV2 and TRBJ2-2; unclear D gene. The V and J ends lost 4 bases and 6 bases respectively, with 12 bases between them. Germline CDR1 reads SNHLY; CDR2 reads FYNNEI. This CDR3 has 14 amino acids. The CDR3 DNA is TGTGCCAGCAGTGGTCGTCCAACGGCCGGGGAGCTGTTTTTT. This sequence encodes CASSGRPTAGELFF.

Here the CDR3 reads CASSSSAGVWETQYF. CDR3 nucleotide sequence: TGTGCCAGCAGTAGCTCAGCGGGAGTTTGGGAGACCCAGTACTTC. V gene TRBV14 combines with J gene TRBJ2-5; 8 bases align to TRBD2. The germline CDR1 and CDR2 sequences are SGHDN and FVKESK. The CDR3 runs 15 residues. With V trimmed by 6 bases and J by 5 bases, 11 bases remained unmatched. Full variable domain (remainder filled in from reference TRBV14 and TRBJ2-5): EAGVTQFPSHSVIEKGQTVTLRCDPISGHDNLYWYRRVMGKEIKFLLHFVKESKQDESGMPNNRFLAERTGGTYSTLKVQPAELEDSGVYFCASSSSAGVWETQYFGPGTRLLVL.

This clone was counted only a few times. The J gene is TRBJ1-6, the V gene TRBV14; D is uncertain. Trimming stripped 5 bases from V and 4 bases from J, with 9 bases between. This CDR3 has 14 residues. Germline V CDR1 and CDR2: SGHDN, FVKESK. The CDR3 sequence is CASSGRNYNSPLHF. DNA for the CDR3: TGTGCCAGCAGCGGGCGAAATTATAATTCACCCCTCCACTTT. The full variable domain, rest sourced from reference TRBV14 and TRBJ1-6, is EAGVTQFPSHSVIEKGQTVTLRCDPISGHDNLYWYRRVMGKEIKFLLHFVKESKQDESGMPNNRFLAERTGGTYSTLKVQPAELEDSGVYFCASSGRNYNSPLHFGNGTRLTVT.

The rearrangement uses TRBV28 and TRBJ2-2; a possible D gene is TRBD2 (6 bases). The CDR3 sequence is 15 residues long. V was cut by 8 bases and J by 0 bases, with 13 bases left in between. Germline lookup yields CDR1 MDHEN and CDR2 SYDVKM. The CDR3 coding sequence is TGTGCCAGCCGGAAACGGGGGACGAACACCGGGGAGCTGTTTTTT. Translated: CASRKRGTNTGELFF.

The chain joins TRBV18 to TRBJ1-2; TRBD1 aligns across 8 bases. The junction had 4 bases not matched to a gene; V was cut back by 3 bases and J by 1 base. The CDR3 loop spans 15 amino acids. Germline CDR1 KGHSH, CDR2 LQKENI. CDR3 amino acids: CASSPTDRDNYGYTF. The CDR3 DNA sequence: TGTGCCAGCTCACCTACGGACAGGGATAACTATGGCTACACCTTC.

The chain recombines TRBV27 with TRBJ1-5; tentative D call: TRBD1 (5 bases). The germline V and J ends were trimmed by 3 bases and 0 bases, with 6 bases remaining between them. Per the germline V gene, CDR1 is MNHEY and CDR2 is SMNVEV (reference sequence). CDR3 size: 14 residues. The CDR3 spells CASSFRDSNQPQHF. CDR3 coding DNA: TGTGCCAGCAGTTTCAGGGATAGCAATCAGCCCCAGCATTTT.

The J gene is TRBJ2-7, the V gene TRBV4-3; possibly TRBD2 for D (5 bases). CDR1 is LGHNA and CDR2 is YSLEER in the germline V gene. This CDR3 comprises 16 residues. Between the trimmed V and J ends, which lost 0 bases and 3 bases, there was a span of 15 bases. The CDR3: CASSQELDMGVYEQYF. CDR3 in DNA: TGCGCCAGCAGCCAAGAGCTTGATATGGGAGTCTACGAGCAGTACTTC.

The chain carries TRBV5-1 and TRBJ2-7, with 11 bases fitting TRBD2. The length of the CDR3 is 16 residues. Germline assignment: CDR1 SGHRS and CDR2 YFSETQ. V lost 2 bases to trimming and J lost 0 bases; unmatched junction nucleotides: 4. CDR3 in DNA: TGCGCCAGCAGCTTAACGGGACTAGCGGCCTCCTACGAGCAGTACTTC. Amino acid sequence: CASSLTGLAASYEQYF.

This chain uses TRBV5-1 with TRBJ2-7; 7 nucleotides line up with TRBD2. This CDR3 is 14 amino acids long. The V segment lost 4 bases and the J segment 2 bases; nucleotides outside the gene matches: 6. Germline CDR1 is SGHRS and CDR2 is YFSETQ. This chain's CDR3 is CASSPGLGAYEQYF. Written as DNA, the CDR3 is TGCGCCAGCAGCCCCGGACTAGGAGCCTACGAGCAGTACTTC.

The chain recombines TRBV19 with TRBJ2-7; perhaps TRBD1 as D (6 bases). The germline V gene encodes CDR1 LNHDA and CDR2 SQIVND (reference sequence). This CDR3 has 14 amino acids. Trimming removed 4 bases at V and 0 bases at J, with 10 bases between. This chain's CDR3 is CASSNRQDSYEQYF. The CDR3 DNA follows: TGTGCCAGTAGTAACCGACAGGACTCCTACGAGCAGTACTTC.

The chain uses TRBV6-5 and TRBJ1-2; TRBD1 is a possible D gene (6 bases). Trimming removed 5 bases from V and 6 bases from J, with 16 bases in between. The CDR3 consists of 14 residues. Germline V CDR1 and CDR2: MNHEY, SVGAGI. The CDR3, as DNA: TGTGCCAGCAGTCAGGGGCCCACTCTTGATGGCTACACCTTC. This encodes CASSQGPTLDGYTF.

CDR3 protein: CASSRSGGLVETQYF. The CDR3 nucleotides are TGTGCCAGCAGTAGAAGCGGGGGGCTTGTAGAGACCCAGTACTTC. The chain has TRBV9 and TRBJ2-5, with 9 positions matching TRBD2. The CDR3 runs to 15 residues. The trim removed 5 bases at V and 4 bases at J, leaving 9 bases unmatched. The germline V gene encodes CDR1 SGDLS and CDR2 YYNGEE.

CDR3 bases: TGTGCCAGCAGCGTAGCCGCGGGGGCCGGAAGCTCCTACAATGAGCAGTTCTTC. It encodes CASSVAAGAGSSYNEQFF. V and J are TRBV9 and TRBJ2-1, with a tentative D call TRBD2 (7 bases). The CDR3 consists of 18 residues. With 0 bases removed from V and 0 bases from J, the gap between germline ends came to 16 bases. CDR1 and CDR2 from the germline V gene are SGDLS and YYNGEE. Based on the CDR3 plus reference TRBV9 and TRBJ2-1, the full variable domain is DSGVTQTPKHLITATGQRVTLRCSPRSGDLSVYWYQQSLDQGLQFLIQYYNGEERAKGNILERFSAQQFPDLHSELNLSSLELGDSALYFCASSVAAGAGSSYNEQFFGPGTRLTVL.

For this clone: This CDR3 is also generated by other DNA sequences in the sample. The J gene is TRBJ1-1, the V gene TRBV12-3 or TRBV12-4; D is perhaps TRBD1 (5 bases). The CDR3 totals 11 residues. Between the trimmed V and J ends, which lost 6 bases and 8 bases, there was a span of 10 bases. CDR3 residues: CASSLSGEAFF. CDR3 DNA: TGTGCCAGCAGCTTATCAGGGGAAGCTTTCTTT.